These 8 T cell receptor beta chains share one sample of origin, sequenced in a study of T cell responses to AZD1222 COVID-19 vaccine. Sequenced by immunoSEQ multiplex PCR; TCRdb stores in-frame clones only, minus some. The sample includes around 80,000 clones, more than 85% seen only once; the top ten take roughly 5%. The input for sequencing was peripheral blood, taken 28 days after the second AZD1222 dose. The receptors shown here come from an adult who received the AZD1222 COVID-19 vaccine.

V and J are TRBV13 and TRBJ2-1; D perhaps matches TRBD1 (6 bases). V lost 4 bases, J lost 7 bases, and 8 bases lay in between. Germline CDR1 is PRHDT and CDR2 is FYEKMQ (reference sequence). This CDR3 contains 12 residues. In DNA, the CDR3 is TGTGCCAGCAGCTCCGACAGGAATGAGCAGTTCTTC. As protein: CASSSDRNEQFF.

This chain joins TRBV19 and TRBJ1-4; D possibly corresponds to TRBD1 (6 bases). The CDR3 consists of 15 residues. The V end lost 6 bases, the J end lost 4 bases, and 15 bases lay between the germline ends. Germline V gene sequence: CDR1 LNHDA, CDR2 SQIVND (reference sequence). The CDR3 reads CASRQDSGFNEKLFF. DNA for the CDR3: TGTGCCAGTAGGCAGGACAGCGGCTTTAATGAAAAACTGTTTTTT.

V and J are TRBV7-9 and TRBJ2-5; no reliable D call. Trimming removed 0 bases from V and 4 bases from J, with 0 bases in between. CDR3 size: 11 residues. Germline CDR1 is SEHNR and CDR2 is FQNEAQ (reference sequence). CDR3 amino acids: CASSLAETQYF. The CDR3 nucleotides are TGTGCCAGCAGCTTAGCAGAGACCCAGTACTTC. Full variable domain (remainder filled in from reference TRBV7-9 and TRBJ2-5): DTGVSQNPRHKITKRGQNVTFRCDPISEHNRLYWYRQTLGQGPEFLTYFQNEAQLEKSRLLSDRFSAERPKGSFSTLEIQRTEQGDSAMYLCASSLAETQYFGPGTRLLVL.

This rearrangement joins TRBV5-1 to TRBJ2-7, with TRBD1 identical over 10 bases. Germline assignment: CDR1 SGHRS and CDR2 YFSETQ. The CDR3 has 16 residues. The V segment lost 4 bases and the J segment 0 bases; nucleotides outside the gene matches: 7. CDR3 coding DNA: TGCGCCAGCAGCGTCCGGACAGGGGGAAGCTCCTACGAGCAGTACTTC. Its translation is CASSVRTGGSSYEQYF.

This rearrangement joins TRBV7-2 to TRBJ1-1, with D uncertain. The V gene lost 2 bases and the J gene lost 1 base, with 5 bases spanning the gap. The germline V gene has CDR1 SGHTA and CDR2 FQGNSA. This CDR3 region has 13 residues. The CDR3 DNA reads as TGTGCCAGCAGCTTACAGGAGAACACTGAAGCTTTCTTT. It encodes CASSLQENTEAFF.

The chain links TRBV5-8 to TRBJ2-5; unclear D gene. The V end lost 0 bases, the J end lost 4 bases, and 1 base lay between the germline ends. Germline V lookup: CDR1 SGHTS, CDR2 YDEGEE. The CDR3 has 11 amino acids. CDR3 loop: CASSLVETQYF. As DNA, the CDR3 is TGTGCCAGCAGCTTGGTAGAGACCCAGTACTTC.

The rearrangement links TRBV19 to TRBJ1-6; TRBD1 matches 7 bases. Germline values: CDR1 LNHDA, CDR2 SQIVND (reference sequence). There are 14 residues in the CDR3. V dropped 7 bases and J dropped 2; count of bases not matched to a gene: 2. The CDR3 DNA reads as TGTGCCAGTACCGGACAGGCCTATAATTCACCCCTCCACTTT. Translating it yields CASTGQAYNSPLHF. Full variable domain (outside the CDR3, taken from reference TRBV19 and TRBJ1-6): DGGITQSPKYLFRKEGQNVTLSCEQNLNHDAMYWYRQDPGQGLRLIYYSQIVNDFQKGDIAEGYSVSREKKESFPLTVTSAQKNPTAFYLCASTGQAYNSPLHFGNGTRLTVT.

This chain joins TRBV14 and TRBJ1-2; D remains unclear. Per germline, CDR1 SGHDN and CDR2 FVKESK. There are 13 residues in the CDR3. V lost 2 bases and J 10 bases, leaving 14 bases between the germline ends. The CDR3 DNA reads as TGTGCCAGCAGCCAACCTGGACCGGCCCACTACACCTTC. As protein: CASSQPGPAHYTF. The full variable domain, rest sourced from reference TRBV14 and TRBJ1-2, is EAGVTQFPSHSVIEKGQTVTLRCDPISGHDNLYWYRRVMGKEIKFLLHFVKESKQDESGMPNNRFLAERTGGTYSTLKVQPAELEDSGVYFCASSQPGPAHYTFGSGTRLTVV.